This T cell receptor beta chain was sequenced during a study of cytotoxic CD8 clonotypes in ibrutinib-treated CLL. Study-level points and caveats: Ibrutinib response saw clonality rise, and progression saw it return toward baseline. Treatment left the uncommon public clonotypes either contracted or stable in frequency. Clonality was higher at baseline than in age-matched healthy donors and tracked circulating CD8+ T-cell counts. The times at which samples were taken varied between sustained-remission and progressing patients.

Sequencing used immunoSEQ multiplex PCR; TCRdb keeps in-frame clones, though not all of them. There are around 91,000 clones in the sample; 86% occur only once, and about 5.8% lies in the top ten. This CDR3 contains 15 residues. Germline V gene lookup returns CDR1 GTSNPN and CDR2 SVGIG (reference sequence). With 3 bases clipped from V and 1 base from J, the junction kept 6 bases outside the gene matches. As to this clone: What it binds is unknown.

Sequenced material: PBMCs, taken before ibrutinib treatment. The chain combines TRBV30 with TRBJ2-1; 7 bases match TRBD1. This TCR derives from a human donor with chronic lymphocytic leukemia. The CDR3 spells CAWSQGQPSYNEQFF. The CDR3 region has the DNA TGTGCCTGGAGCCAGGGACAGCCGTCCTACAATGAGCAGTTCTTC.